This T cell receptor (beta chain) emerged from a study of vaccination and CD4 T cells after COVID-19. Germline CDR1 reads SGHTA; CDR2 reads FQGTGA. The CDR3 has 13 amino acids. Trimming cost V 5 bases and J 6 bases, with 13 bases left between them. With regard to this clonotype: Antigen: not known.

The Oncomine TCR Beta short-read assay was applied to DNA of cultured CD4+ T cells. Genomic DNA extraction was carried out from cultured CD4+ T cells. TCRdb recomputed calls from the PCR reads with MiXCR, one row per CDR3 protein. The sample records about 9,200 distinct CDR3 sequences, about 60% being singletons. Treatment noted: approximately 11-day PBMC culture with coronavirus spike peptide pools or control peptides (ViraFEST assay). V and J are TRBV7-3 and TRBJ1-1; TRBD1 might be the D (6 bases). The TCR originated in a human donor who had recovered from COVID-19. The sample taken for sequencing was CD4+ T cells from blood, cultured in vitro. As DNA, the CDR3 is TGTGCCAGCAGCCCTCAGGGGAGGGCTGAAGCTTTCTTT. Protein sequence: CASSPQGRAEAFF.